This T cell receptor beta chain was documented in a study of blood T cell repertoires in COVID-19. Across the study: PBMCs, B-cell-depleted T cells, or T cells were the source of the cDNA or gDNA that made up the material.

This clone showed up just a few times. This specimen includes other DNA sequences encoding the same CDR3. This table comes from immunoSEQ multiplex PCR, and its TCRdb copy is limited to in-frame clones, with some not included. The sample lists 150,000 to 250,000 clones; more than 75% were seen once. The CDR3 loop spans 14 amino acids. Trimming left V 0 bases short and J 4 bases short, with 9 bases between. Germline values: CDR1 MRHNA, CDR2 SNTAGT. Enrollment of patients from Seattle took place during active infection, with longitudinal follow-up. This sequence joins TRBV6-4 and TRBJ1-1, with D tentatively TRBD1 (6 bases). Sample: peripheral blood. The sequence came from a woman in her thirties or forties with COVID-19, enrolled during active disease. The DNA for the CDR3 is TGTGCCAGCAGTGACTCGAGCAGGGGCACTGAAGCTTTCTTT. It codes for CASSDSSRGTEAFF.